Below, one T cell receptor (beta chain) is given with its context. Its target is not known. Deep was the level at which the assay was run. Using immunoSEQ multiplex PCR, the repertoire was profiled, and TCRdb retains in-frame clones only, with some absent. This table holds around 2.5 million clones, 93% found once. There are 16 residues in the CDR3. Germline assignment: CDR1 WSHSY and CDR2 SAAADI. V lost 2 bases and J lost 4, with 15 bases in between. This specimen comes from a study of shared clonotypes between healthy human individuals. Findings and limits, study-wide: The naive CD4 repertoires of a handful of donors were compared, and around 4.9% of clonotypes were shared.

J is TRBJ2-1 and V is TRBV10-2; the D is unclear. The sequenced sample consisted of naive CD4+ T cells from PBMCs. Subset here: CD45RA+ positively selected. The TCR comes from a man younger than 35 in good health. Some clones in this sample may be carry-over from other donors' samples. The CDR3 DNA is TGCGCCAGCAGTGAGCGGGCAGCCTCCTTTTACAATGAGCAGTTCTTC. Amino acid sequence: CASSERAASFYNEQFF.